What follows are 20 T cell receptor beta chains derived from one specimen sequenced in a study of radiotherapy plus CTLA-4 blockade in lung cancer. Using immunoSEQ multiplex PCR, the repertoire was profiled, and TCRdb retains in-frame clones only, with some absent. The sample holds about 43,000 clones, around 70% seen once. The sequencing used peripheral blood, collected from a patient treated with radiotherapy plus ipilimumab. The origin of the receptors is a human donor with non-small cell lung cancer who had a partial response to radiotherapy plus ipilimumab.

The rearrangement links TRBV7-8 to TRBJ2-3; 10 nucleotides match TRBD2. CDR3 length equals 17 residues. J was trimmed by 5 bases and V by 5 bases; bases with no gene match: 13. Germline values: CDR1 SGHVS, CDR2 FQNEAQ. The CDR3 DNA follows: TGTGCCAGCAGCCAGCCCCAACTAGCGGGGCCGAGAGATACGCAGTATTTT. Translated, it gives CASSQPQLAGPRDTQYF.

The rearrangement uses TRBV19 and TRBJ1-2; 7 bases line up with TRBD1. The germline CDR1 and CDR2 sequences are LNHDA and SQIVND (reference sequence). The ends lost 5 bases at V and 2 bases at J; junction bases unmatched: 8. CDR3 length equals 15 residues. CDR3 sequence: CASSFVQGTNYGYTF. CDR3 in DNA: TGTGCCAGTAGTTTCGTACAGGGGACCAACTATGGCTACACCTTC.

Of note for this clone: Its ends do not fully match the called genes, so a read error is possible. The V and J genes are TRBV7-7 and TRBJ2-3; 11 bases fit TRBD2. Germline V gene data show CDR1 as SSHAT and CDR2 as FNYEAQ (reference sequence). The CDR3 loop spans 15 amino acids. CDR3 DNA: TGTGCTAGCAGCTTACTAGCGGGAGCGGTAGATACGCAGTATTTT. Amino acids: CASSLLAGAVDTQYF.

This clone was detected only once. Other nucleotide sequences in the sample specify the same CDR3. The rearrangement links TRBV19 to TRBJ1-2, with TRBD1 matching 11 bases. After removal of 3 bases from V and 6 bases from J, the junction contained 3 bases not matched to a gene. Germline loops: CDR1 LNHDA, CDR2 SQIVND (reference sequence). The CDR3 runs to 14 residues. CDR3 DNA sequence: TGTGCCAGTAGTATTCGGGACAGGGGGAATGGCTACACCTTC. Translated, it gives CASSIRDRGNGYTF.

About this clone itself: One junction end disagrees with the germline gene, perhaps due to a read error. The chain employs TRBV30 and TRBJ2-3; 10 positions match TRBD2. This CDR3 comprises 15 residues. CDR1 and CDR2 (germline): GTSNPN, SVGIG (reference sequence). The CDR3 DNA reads TGTGCCTGGACTAGCGGGAGAGCGATTACAGGTACGCAGTATTTT. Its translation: CAWTSGRAITGTQYF.

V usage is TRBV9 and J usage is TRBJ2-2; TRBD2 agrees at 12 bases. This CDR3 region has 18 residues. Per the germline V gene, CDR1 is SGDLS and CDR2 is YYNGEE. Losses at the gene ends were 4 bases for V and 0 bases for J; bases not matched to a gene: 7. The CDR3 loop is CASSPRTSGTTNTGELFF. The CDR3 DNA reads TGTGCCAGCAGCCCGAGGACTAGCGGGACAACGAACACCGGGGAGCTGTTTTTT.

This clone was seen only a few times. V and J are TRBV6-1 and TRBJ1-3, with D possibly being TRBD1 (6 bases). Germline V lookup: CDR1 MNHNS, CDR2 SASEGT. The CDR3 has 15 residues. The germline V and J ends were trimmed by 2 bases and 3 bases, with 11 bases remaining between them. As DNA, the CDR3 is TGTGCCAGCAGTGAACAGGGGAGAGGTGGAAACACCATATATTTT. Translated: CASSEQGRGGNTIYF.

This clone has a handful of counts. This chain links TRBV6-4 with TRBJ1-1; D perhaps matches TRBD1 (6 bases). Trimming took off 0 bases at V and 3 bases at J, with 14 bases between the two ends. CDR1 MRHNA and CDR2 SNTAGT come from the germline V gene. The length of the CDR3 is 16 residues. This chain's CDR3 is CASSDSSQGRDTEAFF. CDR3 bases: TGTGCCAGCAGTGACTCGAGTCAGGGGAGGGACACTGAAGCTTTCTTT.

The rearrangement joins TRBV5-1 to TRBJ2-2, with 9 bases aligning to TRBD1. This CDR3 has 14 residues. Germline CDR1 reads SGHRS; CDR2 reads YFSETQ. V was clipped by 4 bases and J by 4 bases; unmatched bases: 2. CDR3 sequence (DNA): TGCGCCAGCAGCGGACAGGGGACCACCGGGGAGCTGTTTTTT. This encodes CASSGQGTTGELFF.

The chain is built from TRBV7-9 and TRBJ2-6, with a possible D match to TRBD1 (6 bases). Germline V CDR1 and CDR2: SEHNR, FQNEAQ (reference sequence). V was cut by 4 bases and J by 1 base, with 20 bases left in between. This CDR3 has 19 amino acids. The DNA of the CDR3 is TGTGCCAGCAGCTCCCCTGGGGGCTACAGGGAGTCTGGGGCCAACGTCCTGACTTTC. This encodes CASSSPGGYRESGANVLTF.

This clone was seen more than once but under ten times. CDR3 in amino acids: CASSYSTRSRTDTQYF. CDR3 coding DNA: TGTGCCAGCAGTTACTCGACTAGGAGCCGCACAGATACGCAGTATTTT. The rearrangement uses TRBV6-5 and TRBJ2-3, with D possibly matching TRBD2 (6 bases). Trimming cost V 0 bases and J 1 base, with 11 bases left between them. CDR3 length equals 16 residues. Germline V gene sequence: CDR1 MNHEY, CDR2 SVGAGI.

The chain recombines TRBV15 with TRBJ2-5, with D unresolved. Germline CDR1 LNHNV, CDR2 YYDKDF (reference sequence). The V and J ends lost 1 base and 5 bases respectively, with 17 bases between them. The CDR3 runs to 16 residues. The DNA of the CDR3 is TGTGCCACCAGCAGAGTAGGTGGCCTGGGCTCGGAGACCCAGTACTTC. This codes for CATSRVGGLGSETQYF.

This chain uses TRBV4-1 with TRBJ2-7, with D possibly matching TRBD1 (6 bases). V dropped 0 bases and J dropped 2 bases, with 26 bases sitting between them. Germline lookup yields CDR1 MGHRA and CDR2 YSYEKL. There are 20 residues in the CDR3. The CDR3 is CASSQEFLGGGTPVPYEQYF. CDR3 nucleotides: TGCGCCAGCAGCCAAGAATTTCTGGGCGGTGGGACACCCGTTCCCTACGAGCAGTACTTC.

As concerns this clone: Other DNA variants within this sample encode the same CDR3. CDR3 amino acids: CASSATDSNQPQHF. CDR3 DNA sequence: TGTGCCAGCAGTGCCACAGATAGCAATCAGCCCCAGCATTTT. V is TRBV6-5 and J is TRBJ1-5, with unresolved D. The CDR3 length is 14 residues. Germline V gene sequence: CDR1 MNHEY, CDR2 SVGAGI. V lost 5 bases to trimming and J lost 0 bases, with 8 bases between them.

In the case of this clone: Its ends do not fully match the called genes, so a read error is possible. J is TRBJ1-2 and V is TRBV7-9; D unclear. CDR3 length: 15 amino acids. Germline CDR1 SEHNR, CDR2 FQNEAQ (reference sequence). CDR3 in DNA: TGTGCCAGAAGCTTGGTCCCGGTATTTCACTATGGCTACACCTTC. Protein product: CARSLVPVFHYGYTF.

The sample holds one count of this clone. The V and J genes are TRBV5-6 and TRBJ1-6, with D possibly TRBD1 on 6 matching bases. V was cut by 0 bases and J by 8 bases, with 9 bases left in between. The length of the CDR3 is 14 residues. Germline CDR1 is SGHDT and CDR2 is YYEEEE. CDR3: CASSLGGGDSPLHF. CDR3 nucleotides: TGTGCCAGCAGCTTGGGGGGGGGCGATTCACCCCTCCACTTT.

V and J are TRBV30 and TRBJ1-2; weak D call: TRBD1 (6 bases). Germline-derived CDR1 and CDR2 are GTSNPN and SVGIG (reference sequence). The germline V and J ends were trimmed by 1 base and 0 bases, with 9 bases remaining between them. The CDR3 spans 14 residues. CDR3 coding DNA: TGTGCCTGGAGTGGGGACACCTCTAACTATGGCTACACCTTC. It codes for CAWSGDTSNYGYTF.

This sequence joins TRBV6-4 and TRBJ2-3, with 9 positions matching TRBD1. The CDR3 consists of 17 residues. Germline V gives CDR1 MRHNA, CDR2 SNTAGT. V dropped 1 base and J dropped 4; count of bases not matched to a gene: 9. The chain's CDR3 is CASSDWEDRGGADTQYF. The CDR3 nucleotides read TGTGCCAGCAGTGACTGGGAAGACAGGGGGGGGGCAGATACGCAGTATTTT.

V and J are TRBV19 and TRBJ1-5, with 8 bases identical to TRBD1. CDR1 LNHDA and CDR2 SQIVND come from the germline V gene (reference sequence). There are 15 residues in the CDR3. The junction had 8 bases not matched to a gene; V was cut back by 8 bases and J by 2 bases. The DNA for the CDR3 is TGTGCCAGTGGGGCAGGGGGCCTGGGCAATCAGCCCCAGCATTTT. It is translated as CASGAGGLGNQPQHF.

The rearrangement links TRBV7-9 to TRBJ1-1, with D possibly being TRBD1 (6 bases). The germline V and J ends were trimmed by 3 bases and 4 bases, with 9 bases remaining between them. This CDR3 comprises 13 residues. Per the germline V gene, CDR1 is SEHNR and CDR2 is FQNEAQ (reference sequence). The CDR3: CASSLLQGTEAFF. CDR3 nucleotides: TGTGCCAGCAGCTTGTTACAGGGCACTGAAGCTTTCTTT.